The T cell receptor beta chain under discussion was sequenced for a study of siplizumab effects on memory and regulatory T cells. Assay: immunoSEQ multiplex PCR; the TCRdb copy retains only in-frame clones and omits some. This sample yields 100,000 to 120,000 clones, of which just under 95% are seen a single time; roughly 1.4% belongs to the top ten. CDR3 length: 12 amino acids. V lost 4 bases and J lost 9, with 13 bases in between. Per germline, CDR1 MNHNY and CDR2 SVGAGI (reference sequence). The source of this sequence is a human donor in good health. The chain couples TRBV6-6 to TRBJ2-7; perhaps D is TRBD1 or TRBD2 (5 bases each). Specimen: CD4+ T cells sorted from blood. In DNA form, the CDR3 reads TGTGCCAGCAGTTTCATACCGGGACGGCAGTACTTC. This encodes CASSFIPGRQYF.